This T cell receptor beta chain was sequenced for a study of blood T cell repertoires in COVID-19. Whole-study context: The United States, Italy and Spain provided the acute and convalescent COVID-19 samples. PBMCs, B-cell-depleted T cells, or T cells were the source of the cDNA or gDNA that made up the material.

Per the study methods: Reference gene primer amplification gave nucleated cell count estimates. This table comes from immunoSEQ multiplex PCR, and its TCRdb copy is limited to in-frame clones, with some not included. That table furnishes V, J and clone size, whereas the DNA furnished D and trimming. The repertoire holds fewer than 150,000 clones, with about 72% as singletons. This clone has only one observation. The sequence was obtained from a man in his 60s who had recovered from COVID-19. Sequenced material: peripheral blood.

The CDR3 DNA follows: TGTGCCAGCAGCCCCCGGACAGGGGGCACAGATACGCAGTATTTT. Residues: CASSPRTGGTDTQYF. The rearrangement links TRBV11-1 to TRBJ2-3, with 9 positions matching TRBD1. Germline CDR1 reads SGHAT; CDR2 reads FQDESV (reference sequence). CDR3 length: 15 residues. V shed 5 bases, J shed 1 base, and the junction held 4 bases outside the gene matches. The full variable domain, its missing parts supplied by reference TRBV11-1 and TRBJ2-3, is EAEVAQSPRYKITEKSQAVAFWCDPISGHATLYWYRQILGQGPELLVQFQDESVVDDSQLPKDRFSAERLKGVDSTLKIQPAELGDSAMYLCASSPRTGGTDTQYFGPGTRLTVL.